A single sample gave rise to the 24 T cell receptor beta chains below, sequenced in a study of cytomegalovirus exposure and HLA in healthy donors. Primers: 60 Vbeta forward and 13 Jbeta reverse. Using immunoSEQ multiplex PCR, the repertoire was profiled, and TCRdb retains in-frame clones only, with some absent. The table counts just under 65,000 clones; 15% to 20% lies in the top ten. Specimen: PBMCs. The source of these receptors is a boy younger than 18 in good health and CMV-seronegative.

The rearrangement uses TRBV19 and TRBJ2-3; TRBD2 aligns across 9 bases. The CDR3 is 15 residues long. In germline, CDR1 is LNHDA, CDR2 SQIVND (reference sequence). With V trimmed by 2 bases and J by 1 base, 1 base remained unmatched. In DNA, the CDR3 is TGTGCCAGTAGTATACTAGCGGGACGCACAGATACGCAGTATTTT. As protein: CASSILAGRTDTQYF.

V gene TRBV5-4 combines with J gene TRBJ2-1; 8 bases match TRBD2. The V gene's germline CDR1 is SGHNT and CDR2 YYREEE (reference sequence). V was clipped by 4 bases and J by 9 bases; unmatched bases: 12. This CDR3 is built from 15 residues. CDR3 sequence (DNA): TGTGCCAGCAGCCCGACTAGCGCAAGAACGGGTGAGCAGTTCTTC. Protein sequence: CASSPTSARTGEQFF.

In DNA form, the CDR3 reads TGTGCCACAAGGCCGCGGGTAACCGGGGAGCTGTTTTTT. This translates into CATRPRVTGELFF. The chain combines TRBV2 with TRBJ2-2; D perhaps matches TRBD2 (5 bases). Germline V lookup: CDR1 SNHLY, CDR2 FYNNEI. The CDR3 length is 13 residues. Trimming shortened V by 10 bases and J by 5 bases, and 14 bases separated the two germline ends.

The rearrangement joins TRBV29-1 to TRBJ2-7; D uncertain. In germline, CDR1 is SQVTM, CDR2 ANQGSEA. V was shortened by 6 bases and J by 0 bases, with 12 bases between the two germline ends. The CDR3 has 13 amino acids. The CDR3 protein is CSVTSSHSYEQYF. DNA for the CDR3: TGCAGCGTCACATCTTCGCACTCCTACGAGCAGTACTTC.

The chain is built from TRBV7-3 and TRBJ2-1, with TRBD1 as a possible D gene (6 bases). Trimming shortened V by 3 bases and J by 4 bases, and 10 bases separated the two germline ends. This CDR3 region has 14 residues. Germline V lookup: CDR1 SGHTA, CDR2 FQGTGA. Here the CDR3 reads CASSFDRSYNEQFF. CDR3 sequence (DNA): TGTGCCAGCAGCTTTGACAGGTCATACAATGAGCAGTTCTTC.

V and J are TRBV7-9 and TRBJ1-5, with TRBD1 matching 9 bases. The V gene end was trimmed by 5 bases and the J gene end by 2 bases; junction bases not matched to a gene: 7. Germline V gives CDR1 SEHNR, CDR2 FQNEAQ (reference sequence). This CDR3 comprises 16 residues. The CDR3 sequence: CASSNRGQGGNQPQHF. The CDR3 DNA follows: TGTGCCAGCAGCAACAGGGGGCAAGGGGGCAATCAGCCCCAGCATTTT.

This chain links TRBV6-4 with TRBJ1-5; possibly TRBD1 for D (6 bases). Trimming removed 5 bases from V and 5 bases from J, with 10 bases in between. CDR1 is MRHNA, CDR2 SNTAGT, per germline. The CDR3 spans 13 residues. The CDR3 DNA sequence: TGTGCCAGCAGTCGACAGGTAGATCAGCCCCAGCATTTT. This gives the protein CASSRQVDQPQHF.

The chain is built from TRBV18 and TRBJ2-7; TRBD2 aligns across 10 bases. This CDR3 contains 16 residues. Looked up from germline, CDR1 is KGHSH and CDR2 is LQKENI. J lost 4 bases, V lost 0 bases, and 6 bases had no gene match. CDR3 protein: CASSPPSGRAAYEQYF. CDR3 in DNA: TGTGCCAGCTCACCACCAAGCGGGAGGGCCGCTTACGAGCAGTACTTC.

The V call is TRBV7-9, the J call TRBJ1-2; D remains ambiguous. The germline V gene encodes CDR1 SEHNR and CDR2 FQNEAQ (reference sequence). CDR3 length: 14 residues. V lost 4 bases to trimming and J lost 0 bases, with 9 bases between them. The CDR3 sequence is CASSSLIANYGYTF. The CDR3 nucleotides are TGTGCCAGCAGCTCTTTGATAGCTAACTATGGCTACACCTTC.

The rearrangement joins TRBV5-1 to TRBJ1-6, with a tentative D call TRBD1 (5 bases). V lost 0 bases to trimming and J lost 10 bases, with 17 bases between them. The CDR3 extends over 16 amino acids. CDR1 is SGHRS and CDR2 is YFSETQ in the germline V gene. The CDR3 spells CASSLELFGGESPLHF. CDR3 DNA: TGCGCCAGCAGCTTGGAGCTGTTTGGGGGGGAATCACCCCTCCACTTT.

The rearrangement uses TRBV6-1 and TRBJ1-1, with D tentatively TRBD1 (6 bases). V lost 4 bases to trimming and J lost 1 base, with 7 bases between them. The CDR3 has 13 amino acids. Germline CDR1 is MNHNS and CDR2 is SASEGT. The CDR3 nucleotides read TGTGCCAGCAGTGCGACAGGGAACACTGAAGCTTTCTTT. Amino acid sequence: CASSATGNTEAFF.

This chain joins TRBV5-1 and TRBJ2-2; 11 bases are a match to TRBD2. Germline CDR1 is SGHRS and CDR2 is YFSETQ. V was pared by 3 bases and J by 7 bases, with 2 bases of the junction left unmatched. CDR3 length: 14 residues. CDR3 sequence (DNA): TGCGCCAGCAGCTCGGGACTAGCGGTCGGGGAGCTGTTTTTT. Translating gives CASSSGLAVGELFF. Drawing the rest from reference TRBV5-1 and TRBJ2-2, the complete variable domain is KAGVTQTPRYLIKTRGQQVTLSCSPISGHRSVSWYQQTPGQGLQFLFEYFSETQRNKGNFPGRFSGRQFSNSRSEMNVSTLELGDSALYLCASSSGLAVGELFFGEGSRLTVL.

As DNA, the CDR3 is TGTGCCAGTAGTATAGTTAGCGGAGGCACAGATACGCAGTATTTT. The encoded protein is CASSIVSGGTDTQYF. The chain combines TRBV19 with TRBJ2-3, with D perhaps matching TRBD2 (6 bases). Deletions cut 1 base from V and 1 base from J, with 9 bases between. CDR1 is LNHDA, CDR2 SQIVND, per germline (reference sequence). CDR3 length equals 15 residues.

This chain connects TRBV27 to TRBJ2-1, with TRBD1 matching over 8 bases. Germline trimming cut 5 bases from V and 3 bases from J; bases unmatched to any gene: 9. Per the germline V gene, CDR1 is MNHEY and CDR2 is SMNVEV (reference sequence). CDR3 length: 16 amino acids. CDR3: CASSPGTGWDYNEQFF. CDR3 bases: TGTGCCAGCAGTCCCGGGACAGGTTGGGACTACAATGAGCAGTTCTTC.

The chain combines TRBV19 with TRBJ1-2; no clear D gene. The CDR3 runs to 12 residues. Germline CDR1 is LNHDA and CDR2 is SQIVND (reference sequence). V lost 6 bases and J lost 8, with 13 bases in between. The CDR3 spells CASRNSLRGYTF. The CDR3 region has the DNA TGTGCCAGTAGGAACAGTCTTCGGGGCTACACCTTC. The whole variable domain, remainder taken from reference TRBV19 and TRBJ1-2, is DGGITQSPKYLFRKEGQNVTLSCEQNLNHDAMYWYRQDPGQGLRLIYYSQIVNDFQKGDIAEGYSVSREKKESFPLTVTSAQKNPTAFYLCASRNSLRGYTFGSGTRLTVV.

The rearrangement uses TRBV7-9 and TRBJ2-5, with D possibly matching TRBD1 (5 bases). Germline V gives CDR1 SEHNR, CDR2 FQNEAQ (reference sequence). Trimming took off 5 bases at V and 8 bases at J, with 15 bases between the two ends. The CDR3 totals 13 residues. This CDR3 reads CASSPSQGITQYF. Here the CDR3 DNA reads TGTGCCAGCAGCCCGTCCCAGGGCATCACCCAGTACTTC.

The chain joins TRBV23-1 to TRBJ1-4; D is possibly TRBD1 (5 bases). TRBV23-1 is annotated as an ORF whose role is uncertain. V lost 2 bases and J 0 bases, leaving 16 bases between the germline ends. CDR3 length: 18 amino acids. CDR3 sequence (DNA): TGCGCCAGCAGTCAACTAACAGGAACCTACGCAACTAATGAAAAACTGTTTTTT. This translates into CASSQLTGTYATNEKLFF.

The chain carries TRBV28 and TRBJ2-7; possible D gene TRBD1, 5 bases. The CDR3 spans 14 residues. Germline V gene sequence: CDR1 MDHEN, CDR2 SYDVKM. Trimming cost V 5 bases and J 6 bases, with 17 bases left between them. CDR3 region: CASSPPIQGGEQYF. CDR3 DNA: TGTGCCAGCAGTCCTCCTATCCAGGGTGGCGAGCAGTACTTC. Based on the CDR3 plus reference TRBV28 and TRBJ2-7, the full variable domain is DVKVTQSSRYLVKRTGEKVFLECVQDMDHENMFWYRQDPGLGLRLIYFSYDVKMKEKGDIPEGYSVSREKKERFSLILESASTNQTSMYLCASSPPIQGGEQYFGPGTRLTVT.

CDR3 residues: CAWSTAGSGNTIYF. CDR3 DNA sequence: TGTGCCTGGAGTACCGCGGGTTCTGGAAACACCATATATTTT. The chain recombines TRBV30 with TRBJ1-3; no clear D gene. The germline CDR1 and CDR2 sequences are GTSNPN and SVGIG (reference sequence). V was clipped by 2 bases and J by 1 base, with 9 bases between them. The CDR3 covers 14 residues.

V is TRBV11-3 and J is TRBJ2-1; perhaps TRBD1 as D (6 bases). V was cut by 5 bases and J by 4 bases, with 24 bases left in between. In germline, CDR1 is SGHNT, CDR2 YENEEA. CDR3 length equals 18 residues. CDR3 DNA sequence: TGTGCCAGCAGCGCCGGAATCAGGGGATGGCGCTCTTACAATGAGCAGTTCTTC. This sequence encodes CASSAGIRGWRSYNEQFF.

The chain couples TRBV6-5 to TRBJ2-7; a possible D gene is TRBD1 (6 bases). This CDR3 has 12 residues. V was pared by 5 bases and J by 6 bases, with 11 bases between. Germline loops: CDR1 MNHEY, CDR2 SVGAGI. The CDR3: CASSRPGVEQYF. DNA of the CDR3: TGTGCCAGCAGTAGACCAGGGGTCGAGCAGTACTTC.

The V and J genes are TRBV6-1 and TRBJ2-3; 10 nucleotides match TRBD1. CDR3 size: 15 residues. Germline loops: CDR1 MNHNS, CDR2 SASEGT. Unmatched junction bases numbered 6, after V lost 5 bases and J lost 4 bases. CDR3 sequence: CASSRQGAWADTQYF. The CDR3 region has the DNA TGTGCCAGCAGTAGACAGGGGGCTTGGGCAGATACGCAGTATTTT.

The CDR3 DNA reads TGTGCCAGCTCACGATGGCCTCCGGGGGAGAACACTGAAGCTTTCTTT. It encodes CASSRWPPGENTEAFF. V gene TRBV18 combines with J gene TRBJ1-1; D is possibly TRBD1 (5 bases). V shed 4 bases and J shed 1 base, with 16 bases lying between them. This CDR3 has 16 residues. Looked up from germline, CDR1 is KGHSH and CDR2 is LQKENI.

For the CDR3, the DNA is TGTGCCAGCAGTGAAGCTGAAGGACAGGTTCGTGGCTACACCTTC. Encoded protein: CASSEAEGQVRGYTF. This rearrangement joins TRBV6-1 to TRBJ1-2, with 7 bases identical to TRBD1. In germline, CDR1 is MNHNS, CDR2 SASEGT. This CDR3 spans 15 amino acids. After removal of 0 bases from V and 7 bases from J, the junction contained 8 bases not matched to a gene.